Each of the 19 T cell receptor beta chains below was sequenced from the same sample in a study of OX40 agonist ivuxolimab in advanced cancers. Receptor libraries were prepared by the immunoSEQ multiplex PCR assay. Here the immuneACCESS table is served through TCRdb, limited to in-frame sequences with V and J called. Missing clones are a known gap in these copies; in checked studies unresolved V genes cover under half, and the rest lacks a known reason. The sample table shows approximately 66,000 clones, and 70% to 90% are seen once. The ten largest clones take up roughly 0.75% of the sample. The starting material was CD4+ or CD8+ T cells sorted from blood, obtained in a trial of the OX40 agonist ivuxolimab. All receptors come from an adult with an advanced solid tumor such as melanoma, head and neck, liver or kidney cancer.

The chain is built from TRBV25-1 and TRBJ2-7; 10 nucleotides line up with TRBD1. CDR1 is MGHDK, CDR2 SYGVNS, per germline. Trimming cost V 0 bases and J 6 bases; bases outside gene matches: 5. This CDR3 contains 15 residues. Here the CDR3 reads CASSEYGTGEREQYF. The DNA of the CDR3 is TGTGCCAGCAGTGAATATGGGACAGGGGAGCGCGAGCAGTACTTC.

V and J are TRBV7-2 and TRBJ2-2, with 7 bases matching TRBD2. CDR1 SGHTA and CDR2 FQGNSA come from the germline V gene. V trimming: 5 bases; J trimming: 1 base; junction bases outside the gene matches: 4. The CDR3 is 15 amino acids. This CDR3 reads CASSATSRNTGELFF. The CDR3 nucleotides are TGTGCCAGCAGCGCGACTAGCAGGAACACCGGGGAGCTGTTTTTT.

The rearrangement links TRBV5-5 to TRBJ2-3; D not resolved. The CDR3 is made up of 12 amino acids. The V and J ends lost 0 bases and 4 bases respectively, with 3 bases between them. Per the germline V gene, CDR1 is SGHKS and CDR2 is YYEKEE (reference sequence). The DNA of the CDR3 is TGTGCCAGCAGCTTGGCATCAGATACGCAGTATTTT. Translated, it gives CASSLASDTQYF.

This rearrangement joins TRBV7-2 to TRBJ1-1, with 7 bases that match TRBD1. V was pared by 3 bases and J by 2 bases, with 9 bases of the junction left unmatched. The length of the CDR3 is 16 residues. Per the germline V gene, CDR1 is SGHTA and CDR2 is FQGNSA. The CDR3 DNA reads TGTGCCAGCAGCTTCTACTCCGGGACAGCTAACACTGAAGCTTTCTTT. It yields the protein CASSFYSGTANTEAFF.

The chain joins TRBV7-8 to TRBJ1-4; no firm D call. Trimming took 1 base from V and 0 from J, leaving 15 bases between them. This CDR3 contains 18 residues. The germline gives CDR1 SGHVS, CDR2 FQNEAQ. The CDR3 nucleotides read TGTGCCAGCAGCTTAGTTGCTCGGCTCCTTGCAACTAATGAAAAACTGTTTTTT. Translation gives CASSLVARLLATNEKLFF.

The V and J genes are TRBV13 and TRBJ2-7; 9 bases line up with TRBD1. The CDR3 is made up of 19 amino acids. The germline CDR1 and CDR2 sequences are PRHDT and FYEKMQ (reference sequence). V lost 5 bases, J lost 2 bases, and 19 bases stayed unmatched. CDR3 coding DNA: TGTGCCAGCAGCCGTGTTTCCGGGACAGGGAAGATTGGGCCCTACGAGCAGTACTTC. Its translation: CASSRVSGTGKIGPYEQYF. Full variable domain (outside the CDR3, taken from reference TRBV13 and TRBJ2-7): AAGVIQSPRHLIKEKRETATLKCYPIPRHDTVYWYQQGPGQDPQFLISFYEKMQSDKGSIPDRFSAQQFSDYHSELNMSSLELGDSALYFCASSRVSGTGKIGPYEQYFGPGTRLTVT.

This clone has only a few counts. This chain connects TRBV5-1 to TRBJ1-1; TRBD1 is a possible D gene (6 bases). The V gene's germline CDR1 is SGHRS and CDR2 YFSETQ. This CDR3 is 13 amino acids long. V was pared by 5 bases and J by 2 bases, with 10 bases between. CDR3 amino acids: CASSVQGNTEAFF. CDR3 nucleotides: TGCGCCAGCAGTGTACAGGGAAACACTGAAGCTTTCTTT.

The chain combines TRBV5-8 with TRBJ2-5; a possible D gene is TRBD2 (6 bases). Trimming removed 5 bases from V and 5 bases from J, with 13 bases in between. Germline V gene sequence: CDR1 SGHTS, CDR2 YDEGEE. The CDR3 has 13 residues. CDR3 DNA: TGTGCCAGCAGTCGGAGGGTGGGGGAGACCCAGTACTTC. Translation: CASSRRVGETQYF. The full variable domain, rest sourced from reference TRBV5-8 and TRBJ2-5, is EAGVTQSPTHLIKTRGQQATLRCSPISGHTSVYWYQQALGLGLQFLLWYDEGEERNRGNFPPRFSGRQFPNYSSELNVNALELEDSALYLCASSRRVGETQYFGPGTRLLVL.

The chain is built from TRBV4-3 and TRBJ1-5; D may be TRBD1 (5 bases). Trimming pared 1 base from V and 9 bases from J, leaving 10 bases between. Germline V gene lookup returns CDR1 LGHNA and CDR2 YSLEER. The CDR3 sequence is 13 residues long. The CDR3 here is CASSQVEGRPQHF. The DNA of the CDR3 is TGCGCCAGCAGCCAAGTAGAGGGGAGGCCCCAGCATTTT.

The gene calls are TRBV5-1 and TRBJ1-2; maybe TRBD1 (5 bases). The CDR3 consists of 14 residues. V lost 4 bases, J lost 6 bases, and 16 bases lay in between. Germline V gives CDR1 SGHRS, CDR2 YFSETQ. The CDR3 region is CASSLNLGQDGYTF. The CDR3 nucleotides read TGCGCCAGCAGCCTCAACCTGGGGCAGGATGGCTACACCTTC.

The genes are TRBV4-1 and TRBJ2-5, with a possible D match to TRBD1 (5 bases). The germline CDR1 and CDR2 sequences are MGHRA and YSYEKL. This CDR3 has 14 amino acids. The ends were cut back, 1 base at V and 2 bases at J, with 8 bases in the middle. CDR3 sequence: CASSQADRQETQYF. The CDR3 DNA reads TGCGCCAGCAGCCAAGCAGACAGACAAGAGACCCAGTACTTC.

The J gene is TRBJ2-1, the V gene TRBV29-1, with 9 positions matching TRBD1. CDR3 length equals 11 residues. V lost 4 bases to trimming and J lost 13 bases; unmatched junction nucleotides: 5. CDR1 and CDR2 (germline): SQVTM, ANQGSEA. The CDR3 DNA is TGCAGCGTTGGGACAGGGGAAAAACAGTTCTTC. It is translated as CSVGTGEKQFF.

V usage is TRBV28 and J usage is TRBJ1-6; D not certain. Per the germline V gene, CDR1 is MDHEN and CDR2 is SYDVKM. The CDR3 is 12 residues long. The V end lost 4 bases, the J end lost 13 bases, and 11 bases lay between the germline ends. This chain's CDR3 is CASSSRVSPLHF. For the CDR3, the DNA is TGTGCCAGCAGTTCTAGGGTGTCCCCCCTCCACTTT.

The V call is TRBV4-3, the J call TRBJ2-1, with a weak D call TRBD2 (6 bases). There are 16 residues in the CDR3. Between the trimmed V and J ends, which lost 4 bases and 10 bases, there was a span of 23 bases. Germline values: CDR1 LGHNA, CDR2 YSLEER. For the CDR3, the DNA is TGCGCCAGCAGCCTTCGCCGGGACTCCTCCGGAAGAGAGCAGTTCTTC. This translates into CASSLRRDSSGREQFF.

J is TRBJ2-1 and V is TRBV5-6; D possibly matches TRBD1 or TRBD2 (6 bases each). Germline V lookup: CDR1 SGHDT, CDR2 YYEEEE. This CDR3 spans 15 amino acids. Trimming pared 6 bases from V and 6 bases from J, leaving 19 bases between. For the CDR3, the DNA is TGTGCCAGCAACACGTTTGGGGGGCGCATCAATGAGCAGTTCTTC. Its translation is CASNTFGGRINEQFF.

The J gene is TRBJ1-1, the V gene TRBV28; weak D call: TRBD1 (6 bases). Trimming stripped 4 bases from V and 4 bases from J, with 10 bases between. The V gene's germline CDR1 is MDHEN and CDR2 SYDVKM. This CDR3 is 13 amino acids long. CDR3 bases: TGTGCCAGCAGTTCCGGACAGAGCACTGAAGCTTTCTTT. Its protein product is CASSSGQSTEAFF. The full variable domain, with the rest looked up from reference TRBV28 and TRBJ1-1, is DVKVTQSSRYLVKRTGEKVFLECVQDMDHENMFWYRQDPGLGLRLIYFSYDVKMKEKGDIPEGYSVSREKKERFSLILESASTNQTSMYLCASSSGQSTEAFFGQGTRLTVV.

In DNA form, the CDR3 reads TGTGCCAGCAGCCCCGCGGTGGCAGACTACGAGCAGTACTTC. Residues: CASSPAVADYEQYF. The chain carries TRBV7-2 and TRBJ2-7; D unresolved. V lost 5 bases and J lost 3, with 14 bases in between. Germline V gene lookup returns CDR1 SGHTA and CDR2 FQGNSA. This CDR3 is built from 14 residues.

V is TRBV11-2 and J is TRBJ1-2; 7 nucleotides line up with TRBD1. The V gene end was trimmed by 5 bases and the J gene end by 5 bases; junction bases not matched to a gene: 8. Looked up from germline, CDR1 is SGHAT and CDR2 is FQNNGV. The length of the CDR3 is 14 residues. As DNA, the CDR3 is TGTGCCAGCAGCACCGGACAGGCGCGGTATGGCTACACCTTC. This translates into CASSTGQARYGYTF.

The chain recombines TRBV6-1 with TRBJ2-1; D remains ambiguous. Germline V gene data show CDR1 as MNHNS and CDR2 as SASEGT. The V end was cut by 2 bases, the J end by 4 bases, with 6 bases between. This CDR3 is 13 amino acids long. The CDR3 sequence: CASSESRYNEQFF. CDR3 in DNA: TGTGCCAGCAGTGAAAGTAGGTACAATGAGCAGTTCTTC.